The 23 T cell receptor beta chains below come from one sample, sequenced in a study of T-cell reconstitution after alpha-beta-depleted transplantation in children. Using unique molecular identifiers, the investigators prepared the TCRbeta library. MiXCR, run by TCRdb on the PCR reads, gives a single entry per CDR3 protein. This sample carries some 200,000 distinct CDR3 sequences, 6.3% of them seen once, and the ten largest clones take about 5%. The sample was PBMCs, taken before TCRalphabeta/CD19-depleted stem cell transplant. Source of these receptors: a girl younger than two with combined immunodeficiency, due to receive a stem cell transplant.

This clonotype came up many times. CDR3 sequence reads: CASTRLRPPNYGYTF. CDR3 DNA sequence: TGTGCCAGCACCCGCTTAAGGCCTCCTAACTATGGCTACACCTTC. This chain joins TRBV2 and TRBJ1-2, with no clear D. Trimming left V 7 bases short and J 0 bases short, with 15 bases between. Germline V lookup: CDR1 SNHLY, CDR2 FYNNEI. This CDR3 has 15 amino acids.

This clonotype came up many times. The chain joins TRBV20-1 to TRBJ1-2; D perhaps matches TRBD1 (5 bases). The CDR3 spans 14 residues. V gave up 5 bases and J gave up 7 bases, with 20 bases separating them. Germline CDR1 is DFQATT and CDR2 is SNEGSKA (reference sequence). The CDR3 loop is CSAHLGLSSGGYTF. The DNA for the CDR3 is TGCAGTGCTCATCTGGGACTATCTTCGGGTGGCTACACCTTC.

This clonotype was counted a few times. The rearrangement uses TRBV7-3 and TRBJ2-5, with D possibly matching TRBD2 (7 bases). V was shortened by 5 bases and J by 2 bases, with 18 bases between the two germline ends. The CDR3 totals 16 residues. Germline CDR1 SGHTA, CDR2 FQGTGA. The CDR3, as DNA: TGTGCCAGCAGCCCCTTTGGTCGGGGGGCACAAGAGACCCAGTACTTC. Translating gives CASSPFGRGAQETQYF.

This rearrangement joins TRBV4-2 to TRBJ2-3; TRBD2 matches at 7 bases. The CDR3 is 18 residues long. J gave up 8 bases and V 0 bases, and 17 bases lay outside the gene matches. The V gene's germline CDR1 is LGHNA and CDR2 YNFKEQ. For the CDR3, the DNA is TGTGCCAGCAGCCAAGACCCCACGAGACTAGCCCGGGAGCGTACGCAGTATTTT. This gives the protein CASSQDPTRLARERTQYF.

Concerning this clonotype itself: This may arise from a read error, as a much more abundant clone is one base away. The chain uses TRBV6-5 and TRBJ2-3; 9 nucleotides line up with TRBD1. This CDR3 comprises 14 residues. V gave up 0 bases and J gave up 8 bases; unmatched junction bases: 3. Per the germline V gene, CDR1 is MNHEY and CDR2 is SVGAGI. This CDR3 reads CASSYSGQGGTQYF. DNA for the CDR3: TGTGCCAGCAGTTACTCGGGACAGGGAGGTACGCAGTATTTT.

The V call is TRBV29-1, the J call TRBJ2-5; 12 bases line up with TRBD2. CDR3 length: 16 amino acids. The germline V gene encodes CDR1 SQVTM and CDR2 ANQGSEA. The junction had 7 bases not matched to a gene; V was cut back by 5 bases and J by 0 bases. This CDR3 is CSVTLAGGPNQETQYF. CDR3 in DNA: TGCAGCGTTACCCTAGCGGGAGGGCCAAACCAAGAGACCCAGTACTTC.

At least ten counts were recorded for this clonotype. The chain links TRBV6-5 to TRBJ2-1; the D gene is possibly TRBD2 (7 bases). With 2 bases removed from V and 3 bases from J, the gap between germline ends came to 14 bases. The germline V gene encodes CDR1 MNHEY and CDR2 SVGAGI. The CDR3 sequence is 16 residues long. CDR3 sequence reads: CASSYGAGAYYNEQFF. The CDR3 DNA follows: TGTGCCAGCAGTTACGGGGCGGGGGCCTACTACAATGAGCAGTTCTTC.

This clonotype was recorded many times. The chain employs TRBV4-1 and TRBJ2-1, with 9 nucleotides matching TRBD1. CDR3 length: 15 residues. The ends lost 4 bases at V and 5 bases at J; junction bases unmatched: 6. Germline values: CDR1 MGHRA, CDR2 YSYEKL. CDR3 sequence (DNA): TGCGCCAGCAGCCGAGGACAGGGGTACGACAATGAGCAGTTCTTC. Translation gives CASSRGQGYDNEQFF.

This clonotype was detected ten times or more. The rearrangement links TRBV19 to TRBJ2-2, with TRBD1 as a possible D gene (6 bases). This CDR3 is 15 amino acids long. V lost 6 bases, J lost 0 bases, and 11 bases lay in between. Germline CDR1 and CDR2: LNHDA and SQIVND (reference sequence). In DNA, the CDR3 is TGTGCCAGTAGAGGAGGACAGCCGAACACCGGGGAGCTGTTTTTT. This sequence encodes CASRGGQPNTGELFF.

In this sample, this clonotype turned up many times. This chain joins TRBV20-1 and TRBJ2-3; D may match TRBD1 or TRBD2 (5 bases each). V gave up 6 bases and J gave up 5 bases, with 18 bases separating them. Germline assignment: CDR1 DFQATT and CDR2 SNEGSKA (reference sequence). This CDR3 is built from 14 residues. CDR3 sequence reads: CSAWTLQRGDTQYF. The CDR3 coding sequence is TGCAGTGCCTGGACTCTTCAGAGGGGAGATACGCAGTATTTT.

At least ten counts were recorded for this clonotype. The genes are TRBV9 and TRBJ2-2; TRBD2 matches at 14 bases. This CDR3 is built from 19 residues. With 3 bases clipped from V and 4 bases from J, the junction kept 11 bases outside the gene matches. CDR1 is SGDLS and CDR2 is YYNGEE in the germline V gene. CDR3 coding DNA: TGTGCCAGCAGCGCGGTACCCGGGACTAGCGGGAGAGGCACCGGGGAGCTGTTTTTT. Translation gives CASSAVPGTSGRGTGELFF. The variable domain in full, completed from reference TRBV9 and TRBJ2-2, reads DSGVTQTPKHLITATGQRVTLRCSPRSGDLSVYWYQQSLDQGLQFLIQYYNGEERAKGNILERFSAQQFPDLHSELNLSSLELGDSALYFCASSAVPGTSGRGTGELFFGEGSRLTVL.

This clonotype was counted many times. The chain carries TRBV12-3 or TRBV12-4 and TRBJ2-2; tentative D call: TRBD1 (5 bases). This CDR3 comprises 19 residues. Trimming pared 6 bases from V and 1 base from J, leaving 24 bases between. The CDR3 region has the DNA TGTGCCAGCAGAGGCAGGGCCCGAACAGGCAGGCAGAACACCGGGGAGCTGTTTTTT. Protein: CASRGRARTGRQNTGELFF.

This clonotype showed up many times. This rearrangement joins TRBV7-9 to TRBJ2-7; D not certain. The CDR3 has 13 amino acids. Trimming took 1 base from V and 2 from J, leaving 6 bases between them. CDR1 is SEHNR and CDR2 is FQNEAQ in the germline V gene (reference sequence). The CDR3 reads CASSLVGTYEQYF. The CDR3 nucleotides are TGTGCCAGCAGCTTAGTCGGCACCTACGAGCAGTACTTC.

This clonotype was recorded at least ten times. The rearrangement links TRBV5-1 to TRBJ2-5; 8 bases are shared with TRBD1. Trimming cost V 4 bases and J 4 bases; bases outside gene matches: 6. The CDR3 is 14 residues long. The germline V gene encodes CDR1 SGHRS and CDR2 YFSETQ. In DNA form, the CDR3 reads TGCGCCAGCAGCCCGGACAGGGCAGCAGAGACCCAGTACTTC. Amino acids: CASSPDRAAETQYF.

The sample holds many counts of this clonotype. The CDR3: CASSPPLREAYNEQFF. In nucleotides, the CDR3 is TGTGCCAGCAGCCCCCCTTTGCGGGAGGCCTACAATGAGCAGTTCTTC. The V and J genes are TRBV14 and TRBJ2-1; TRBD2 matches 8 bases. CDR3 length equals 16 residues. With V trimmed by 4 bases and J by 2 bases, 7 bases remained unmatched. CDR1 and CDR2 from the germline V gene are SGHDN and FVKESK.

This clonotype was seen repeatedly, ten times or more. The chain recombines TRBV29-1 with TRBJ1-1, with 8 bases that match TRBD1. V gave up 6 bases and J gave up 1 base; unmatched junction bases: 7. The CDR3 is 14 residues long. Germline assignment: CDR1 SQVTM and CDR2 ANQGSEA. CDR3 residues: CSVTGVYENTEAFF. CDR3 DNA sequence: TGCAGCGTGACAGGGGTATACGAGAACACTGAAGCTTTCTTT.

This clonotype was detected ten times or more. J is TRBJ1-5 and V is TRBV12-3 or TRBV12-4; D ambiguous. Trimming pared 1 base from V and 4 bases from J, leaving 2 bases between. This CDR3 spans 12 amino acids. CDR3 sequence: CASSLGNQPQHF. The CDR3 bases are TGTGCCAGCAGTTTAGGGAATCAGCCCCAGCATTTT.

This clonotype was counted many times. This chain uses TRBV20-1 with TRBJ2-7, with D unclear. Trimming removed 1 base from V and 7 bases from J, with 8 bases in between. There are 11 residues in the CDR3. The germline gives CDR1 DFQATT, CDR2 SNEGSKA (reference sequence). The CDR3 region has the DNA TGCAGTGCTAGAGTAGCTGAGGAGCAGTACTTC. Protein sequence: CSARVAEEQYF.

This clonotype was detected only a few times. The chain joins TRBV7-3 to TRBJ2-1; perhaps TRBD1 as D (6 bases). The CDR3 consists of 17 residues. The V gene lost 0 bases and the J gene lost 9 bases, with 21 bases spanning the gap. The germline CDR1 and CDR2 sequences are SGHTA and FQGTGA. The CDR3 region is CASSLTPGHPKTREQFF. The CDR3 DNA is TGTGCCAGCAGCTTAACACCGGGACATCCCAAGACTCGTGAGCAGTTCTTC.

This clonotype has only a few counts. Sequence at one end of the junction differs from germline and may be a read error. The genes are TRBV12-3 or TRBV12-4 and TRBJ1-6; weak D call: TRBD1 (6 bases). The length of the CDR3 is 18 residues. CDR3 sequence (DNA): TGTGCCAGCTGTTTAGCGCGTTCCGTGATCCAGGGGAATTCACCCCTCCACTTT. It is translated as CASCLARSVIQGNSPLHF.

This clonotype was detected ten times or more. The chain links TRBV7-9 to TRBJ2-5, with TRBD1 identical over 8 bases. V was pared by 5 bases and J by 3 bases, with 8 bases of the junction left unmatched. This CDR3 has 15 residues. In germline, CDR1 is SEHNR, CDR2 FQNEAQ (reference sequence). The CDR3 protein is CASSPRDRGEETQYF. The CDR3 nucleotides read TGTGCCAGCAGCCCTAGAGACAGGGGAGAAGAGACCCAGTACTTC.

This clonotype showed up many times. The chain uses TRBV9 and TRBJ1-1; D remains unclear. CDR1 is SGDLS and CDR2 is YYNGEE in the germline V gene. The CDR3 spans 15 residues. Between the trimmed V and J ends, which lost 0 bases and 5 bases, there was a span of 14 bases. DNA of the CDR3: TGTGCCAGCAGCGTAGACCCCGGACGAGCGACTGAAGCTTTCTTT. It codes for CASSVDPGRATEAFF.

Ten or more counts support this clonotype. The chain has TRBV5-1 and TRBJ2-1, with D possibly being TRBD2 (5 bases). Germline-derived CDR1 and CDR2 are SGHRS and YFSETQ. V lost 2 bases and J lost 1, with 13 bases in between. The CDR3 consists of 16 residues. The CDR3 here is CASSLSGFSSYNEQFF. The CDR3 DNA reads as TGCGCCAGCAGCTTAAGCGGTTTCTCATCCTACAATGAGCAGTTCTTC.